The rows below give T cell receptor beta chains drawn from one sample of a study of blood T cell repertoires in COVID-19. The method was immunoSEQ multiplex PCR; TCRdb's version includes in-frame clones alone and lacks a portion of them. Here the sample spans some 150,000 clones, approximately 86% being singletons. The material sequenced was peripheral blood. These receptor sequences come from a man between 65 and 85 years old with acute or convalescent COVID-19. Each CDR3 is given with its conserved first and last residue. The D gene is left open where the match is weak. Clone sizes are given selectively: once, few, many, or a class where the clone is expanded.

d_gene	v_gene	abundance	j_gene	CDR3nt	CDR3aa
TRBD2	TRBV15	NA	TRBJ2-7	TGTGCCACCAGCAGAAGCCTAGCGGGAGTCTACGAGCAGTACTTC	CATSRSLAGVYEQYF
TRBD2	TRBV11-2	NA	TRBJ2-3	TGTGCCAGCAGCCCCCGTCTAGCGGGAGTATCAGATACGCAGTATTTT	CASSPRLAGVSDTQYF
TRBD2	TRBV7-9	NA	TRBJ2-3	TGTGCCAGCAGCTTAGGCAGCGGGAGATTAACAGATACGCAGTATTTT	CASSLGSGRLTDTQYF
TRBD2	TRBV7-6	NA	TRBJ2-7	TGTGCCAGCACCCTGGGGGCGGGAGGTACCTACGAGCAGTACTTC	CASTLGAGGTYEQYF
TRBD1	TRBV28	once	TRBJ2-7	TGTGCCAGCAGGGAATACAGGGGGGCCCACGAGCAGTACTTC	CASREYRGAHEQYF
NA	TRBV6-2/TRBV6-3	few	TRBJ2-3	TGTGCCAGCAGTTATGAGGGGGACCCCCGGCGGACGCAGTATTTT	CASSYEGDPRRTQYF
NA	TRBV29-1	NA	TRBJ1-5	TGCAGCGTTGGAGGGTACGGCAATCAGCCCCAGCATTTT	CSVGGYGNQPQHF
TRBD1	TRBV29-1	NA	TRBJ2-7	TGCAGCGTTGGTGGTCAGGGGGTAGGATACGAGCAGTACTTC	CSVGGQGVGYEQYF
TRBD1	TRBV19	NA	TRBJ2-7	TGTGCCAGTAGTATAGGAACGGGACAGTCCTTCTACGAGCAGTACTTC	CASSIGTGQSFYEQYF
TRBD2	TRBV6-6	NA	TRBJ2-3	TGTGCCAGCATGGCCGGACTAGCTCTCAGCACAGATACGCAGTATTTT	CASMAGLALSTDTQYF
NA	TRBV6-5	once	TRBJ2-7	TGTGCCAGCAGTTACCGAGGAGGGCCTTGGGAGCAGTACTTC	CASSYRGGPWEQYF
NA	TRBV5-8	NA	TRBJ1-6	TGTGCCAGCAGCTTCGGTAGCAGCTATAATTCACCCCTCCACTTT	CASSFGSSYNSPLHF
TRBD1	TRBV7-2	NA	TRBJ2-7	TGTGCCAGCAGCTTCACAGGGGGCTCCCTCGGGCAGTACTTC	CASSFTGGSLGQYF
NA	TRBV19	NA	TRBJ1-3	TGTGCCAGTAGCGGCTGGGGGCTGAGAAACACCATATATTTT	CASSGWGLRNTIYF
NA	TRBV20-1	NA	TRBJ2-5	TGCAGTGCTAGTGAAGAAGAGGTCGTGGGGACCCAGTACTTC	CSASEEEVVGTQYF
NA	TRBV24-1	NA	TRBJ2-6	TGTGCCACCAGTGGTCCAGGGGATTCGGGGGCCAACGTCCTGACTTTC	CATSGPGDSGANVLTF
NA	TRBV21-1	NA	TRBJ2-7	TGTGCCAGCAGCAAACCCCGGGACAGGAGCTACGAGCAGTACTTC	CASSKPRDRSYEQYF
TRBD2	TRBV30	NA	TRBJ2-7	TGTGCCTGGAGTGTGGGACTAGCTTCCTACGAGCAGTACTTC	CAWSVGLASYEQYF
TRBD1	TRBV19	NA	TRBJ1-2	TGTGCCAGTAGTATTACAGGGGGCGCGTCTGGCTACACCTTC	CASSITGGASGYTF
TRBD2	TRBV7-9	NA	TRBJ2-7	TGTGCCAGTGCTAAGCGGGAGGTCCACGAGCAGTACTTC	CASAKREVHEQYF